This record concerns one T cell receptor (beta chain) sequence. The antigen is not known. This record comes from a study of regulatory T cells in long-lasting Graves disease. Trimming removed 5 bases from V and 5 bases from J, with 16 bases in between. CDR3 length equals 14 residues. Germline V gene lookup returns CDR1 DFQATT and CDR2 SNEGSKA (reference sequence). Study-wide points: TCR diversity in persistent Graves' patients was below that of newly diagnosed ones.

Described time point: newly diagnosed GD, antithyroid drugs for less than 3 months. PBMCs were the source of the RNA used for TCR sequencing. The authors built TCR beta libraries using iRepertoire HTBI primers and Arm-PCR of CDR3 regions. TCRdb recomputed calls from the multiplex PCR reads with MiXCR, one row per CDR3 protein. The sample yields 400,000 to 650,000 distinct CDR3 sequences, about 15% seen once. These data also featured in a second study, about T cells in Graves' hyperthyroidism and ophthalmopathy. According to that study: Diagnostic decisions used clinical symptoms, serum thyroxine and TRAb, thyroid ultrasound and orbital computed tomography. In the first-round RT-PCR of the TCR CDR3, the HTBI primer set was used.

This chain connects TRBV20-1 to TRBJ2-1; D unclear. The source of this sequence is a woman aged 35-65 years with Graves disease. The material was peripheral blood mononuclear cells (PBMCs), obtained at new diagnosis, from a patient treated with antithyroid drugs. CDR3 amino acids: CSAVAGRSHNEQFF. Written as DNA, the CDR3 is TGCAGTGCTGTGGCCGGTAGGTCCCACAATGAGCAGTTCTTC.